The clone carrying this TCR beta chain occurred once. Its antigen remains unknown. A 1 in 200,000 to 1 in 1 million T cell depth was the sequencing target. The repertoire was sequenced with immunoSEQ multiplex PCR; TCRdb's copy has only in-frame clones and lacks some. This table has 35,000 or so clones, 71% appearing once. Investigators sourced 1.5 to 2.5 micrograms of genomic DNA from cryopreserved PBMCs for TCR beta libraries. This entry belongs to a study of cytotoxic CD8 clonotypes in ibrutinib-treated CLL. V was cut by 5 bases and J by 11 bases, with 12 bases left in between. Germline CDR1 is MNHEY and CDR2 is SVGAGI. This CDR3 spans 11 amino acids. General observations from the study: Rising at ibrutinib response, clonality subsequently fell back toward baseline at progression.

The sequence derives from a human donor with chronic lymphocytic leukemia. V and J are TRBV6-5 and TRBJ1-1; D uncertain. Specimen: PBMCs, collected at disease progression, from a patient treated with ibrutinib. CDR3 DNA: TGTGCCAGCAGTCCCGGGGTTGGGGCTTTCTTT. Its translation is CASSPGVGAFF.